This T cell receptor beta chain derives from a study of glioma-infiltrating T cells (dated by TCRdb to the mid-2010s). Study-level background: TCR alpha- and beta-chain repertoires were sequenced from glioma tissue, non-neoplastic brain tissue and matched peripheral blood mononuclear cells. The paired cohort comprised three low-grade glioma patients, several primary glioblastoma patients and three non-glioma patients contributing non-neoplastic brain tissue. To gauge divergence between tissue and blood T-cell populations, every tissue-infiltrating repertoire was compared against the peripheral blood repertoire from the same patient. Overall study results and their limits: Tissue and blood shared very few CDR3 sequences, a result attributed to high CDR3 diversity and limited sampling. Small numbers underpinned the group comparisons: 8 or 9 glioblastoma patients, three low-grade glioma patients and three non-neoplastic patients. VJ-independent divergence between tissue and blood was lower than expected in non-neoplastic patients but higher than expected in all gliomas, particularly low-grade gliomas.

Points on this clonotype: Its antigen remains unidentified. It has no much larger one-base neighbor in the sample; base qualities were not kept.

TCR alpha and beta CDR3 regions were amplified with the iRepertoire nested amplicon-rescue multiplex PCR (arm-PCR) platform from RNA. The input for one-step reverse transcription and amplification was about 95-450 ng of either tissue mRNA or PBMC total RNA. Following bead purification, Illumina adapters were added through a secondary multiplex PCR, and the libraries were then gel-purified between 200 and 400 bp. Libraries carried internal 6-nucleotide barcodes used for demultiplexing. Sequencing of libraries was performed on an Illumina MiSeq with 2x220 or 2x250 nucleotide paired-end reads. The authors processed their data as follows. Paired reads were merged using FLASH 1.2.11 and aligned with BWA-MEM to the GRCh37 human genome, and TRA and TRB reads were then extracted. V and J assignment used an IMGT-derived reference of cassette sequences and CDR3 motifs that included pseudogenes. Reads were translated in three frames, and productive CDR3s were defined by a C…FGXG motif without stop codons. Unique combinations of V-J cassette pair and CDR3 amino acid sequence were defined as clonotypes. Reads were filtered by Hamming distance, thresholded by each sample's sequence error rate in mapped regions. Starting from the raw public reads, TCRdb applied fastp trimming at Q25, assembled clones with MiXCR and retained in-frame beta chains. Rows matching on CDR3 protein sequence are summarized as one entry with the most common DNA and genes. The V and J calls and clone size are TCRdb's, not the authors'. Within this sample are 100,000 to 150,000 distinct CDR3 sequences, with about 25% of them counted one time only. The ten largest clones capture 27% of the sample.

V gives up 6 bases and J gives up 2 bases, and the segment between their germline ends measures 13 bases. The CDR3, cysteine through phenylalanine, is 14 amino acids long. The kept DNA is CDR3 alone, 42 bases in frame from the first base. CDR1 and CDR2 are read off the germline V gene (reference sequence) as MNHEY and SMNVEV. This receptor was identified in a human donor with low-grade glioma or glioblastoma, undergoing nonglioma brain surgery, or in good health (not recorded which). What was sequenced was glioma tissue, nonneoplastic brain tissue, or PBMCs (not recorded which). The chain links TRBV27 with TRBJ2-5; TRBD1 is possibly the D segment (6 matching bases). The nucleotides are TGTGCCAGCAGCGAGAGACAGGCACAAGAGACCCAGTACTTC. This yields the protein CASSERQAQETQYF.